The next 27 T cell receptor beta chains were all read from a single sample in a study of cytomegalovirus exposure and HLA in healthy donors (dated by TCRdb to the late 2010s). The library was generated by the immunoSEQ multiplex PCR assay. The multiplex PCR relied on a mix of 60 forward primers for TCR Vbeta segments and 13 reverse primers for TCR Jbeta segments. Imported from immuneACCESS, the table was reduced by TCRdb to in-frame sequences with V and J called. These copies leave out some clones; in studies compared against another copy, an unresolved V gene accounts for under half, and the cause of the remainder is not known. Counted in this sample were around 190,000 clones; about 78% of them appeared once. Jointly, the top ten make up around 2.2% of the sample. The sequenced sample was PBMCs. All receptors derive from a man between 60 and 75 years old in good health and CMV-seronegative.

V usage is TRBV11-2 and J usage is TRBJ1-4, with 9 bases fitting TRBD1. The trim removed 4 bases at V and 7 bases at J, leaving 4 bases unmatched. Germline values: CDR1 SGHAT, CDR2 FQNNGV. The CDR3 sequence is 14 residues long. The CDR3 reads CASSSGQGSEKLFF. DNA of the CDR3: TGTGCCAGCAGCTCCGGACAGGGGTCTGAAAAACTGTTTTTT.

This clone was counted only a few times. This sequence joins TRBV4-2 and TRBJ1-1; D gene uncertain. The CDR3 extends over 15 amino acids. V gave up 4 bases and J gave up 3 bases, with 15 bases separating them. The germline V gene has CDR1 LGHNA and CDR2 YNFKEQ. In nucleotides, the CDR3 is TGTGCCAGCAGCCGACCGGGAAGTCCGGACACTGAAGCTTTCTTT. Protein: CASSRPGSPDTEAFF.

This chain connects TRBV18 to TRBJ2-2; tentatively, D is TRBD1 (7 bases). The length of the CDR3 is 16 residues. Per germline, CDR1 KGHSH and CDR2 LQKENI. The V and J ends lost 4 bases and 0 bases respectively, with 12 bases between them. The CDR3 here is CASSHDRDSNTGELFF. The CDR3 region has the DNA TGTGCCAGCTCACATGACAGGGACTCGAACACCGGGGAGCTGTTTTTT.

The chain carries TRBV6-1 and TRBJ1-5; 8 bases line up with TRBD1. J gave up 3 bases and V 2 bases, and 3 bases lay outside the gene matches. The CDR3 contains 15 residues. Germline V gene data show CDR1 as MNHNS and CDR2 as SASEGT. The DNA of the CDR3 is TGTGCCAGCAGTGAACAGGGGGCCCCCAATCAGCCCCAGCATTTT. Translated: CASSEQGAPNQPQHF.

The chain couples TRBV7-6 to TRBJ1-4, with no clear D. Trimming cost V 1 base and J 8 bases, with 17 bases left between them. CDR1 and CDR2 (germline): SGHVS, FNYEAQ. The CDR3 is made up of 16 amino acids. The CDR3 reads CASSLGSAGLGEKLFF. CDR3 DNA sequence: TGTGCCAGCAGCTTAGGATCTGCGGGTTTGGGCGAAAAACTGTTTTTT.

V and J are TRBV6-1 and TRBJ1-5; 9 nucleotides line up with TRBD1. The junction had 7 bases not matched to a gene; V was cut back by 5 bases and J by 5 bases. This CDR3 is 15 amino acids long. Per the germline V gene, CDR1 is MNHNS and CDR2 is SASEGT. The CDR3 nucleotides read TGTGCCAGCAGTCCAACGACAGGGGGGCATCAGCCCCAGCATTTT. This gives the protein CASSPTTGGHQPQHF.

The genes are TRBV9 and TRBJ1-1; D perhaps matches TRBD1 (6 bases). This CDR3 is 16 amino acids long. In germline, CDR1 is SGDLS, CDR2 YYNGEE. V lost 0 bases to trimming and J lost 4 bases, with 16 bases between them. CDR3 loop: CASSVDPRGARTEAFF. The DNA of the CDR3 is TGTGCCAGCAGCGTAGACCCCCGGGGGGCGCGCACTGAAGCTTTCTTT.

This clone was found a few times. The genes are TRBV28 and TRBJ1-2; 7 nucleotides agree with TRBD1. This CDR3 has 14 residues. Germline CDR1 reads MDHEN; CDR2 reads SYDVKM. J gave up 7 bases and V 6 bases, and 11 bases lay outside the gene matches. CDR3 coding DNA: TGTGCCAGCAGGACCAACAGGGGTGGCTTTGGCTACACCTTC. It is translated as CASRTNRGGFGYTF.

In regard to this clone: The sample holds other DNA sequences that translate to the same CDR3. The chain uses TRBV6-5 and TRBJ2-7; TRBD1 matches at 9 bases. The V and J ends lost 5 bases and 3 bases, in that order; junction bases with no gene match: 5. The length of the CDR3 is 14 residues. Germline-derived CDR1 and CDR2 are MNHEY and SVGAGI. The CDR3 is CASSAGTGIYEQYF. CDR3 in DNA: TGTGCCAGCAGTGCCGGGACAGGGATCTACGAGCAGTACTTC.

This sequence joins TRBV2 and TRBJ2-3; 10 nucleotides match TRBD2. The germline gives CDR1 SNHLY, CDR2 FYNNEI. This CDR3 is 14 amino acids long. The V segment lost 8 bases and the J segment 5 bases; nucleotides outside the gene matches: 7. The CDR3 region is CASGSGGRGDTQYF. The DNA of the CDR3 is TGTGCCAGCGGTAGCGGGGGGCGGGGAGATACGCAGTATTTT.

There are a few counts of this clone. This chain uses TRBV11-1 with TRBJ2-2, with D perhaps TRBD1 (6 bases). Trimming took off 5 bases at V and 6 bases at J, with 25 bases between the two ends. There are 18 residues in the CDR3. Per the germline V gene, CDR1 is SGHAT and CDR2 is FQDESV (reference sequence). As DNA, the CDR3 is TGTGCCAGCAGCGAATGGGGGCGGACGCGGGTCGGACCCGGGGAGCTGTTTTTT. The encoded protein is CASSEWGRTRVGPGELFF.

The chain combines TRBV10-3 with TRBJ2-1; TRBD2 is a possible D gene (5 bases). Looked up from germline, CDR1 is ENHRY and CDR2 is SYGVKD. V lost 8 bases and J lost 7, with 18 bases in between. The CDR3 spans 14 residues. This CDR3 reads CAIGRVLVGNEQFF. In DNA, the CDR3 is TGTGCCATCGGTAGAGTACTAGTGGGGAATGAGCAGTTCTTC.

The rearrangement joins TRBV10-1 to TRBJ2-3; TRBD2 aligns across 7 bases. Germline V gene lookup returns CDR1 WNHNN and CDR2 SYGVQD (reference sequence). The CDR3 runs 14 residues. J gave up 5 bases and V 3 bases, and 5 bases lay outside the gene matches. In DNA form, the CDR3 reads TGCGCCAGCAGTGACCGGGGGGTTGGAGATACGCAGTATTTT. This encodes CASSDRGVGDTQYF.

J is TRBJ2-2 and V is TRBV6-5, with D possibly being TRBD1 (6 bases). This CDR3 has 15 residues. Trimming removed 7 bases at V and 2 bases at J, with 14 bases between. Per the germline V gene, CDR1 is MNHEY and CDR2 is SVGAGI. CDR3 amino acids: CASTRDTSNTGELFF. DNA of the CDR3: TGTGCCAGCACCCGGGACACCTCTAACACCGGGGAGCTGTTTTTT.

J is TRBJ1-2 and V is TRBV9, with TRBD1 as a possible D gene (6 bases). Germline V gene lookup returns CDR1 SGDLS and CDR2 YYNGEE. CDR3 length: 13 amino acids. V was cut by 3 bases and J by 1 base, with 7 bases left in between. CDR3 coding DNA: TGTGCCAGCAGCGAGGACAGTAACTATGGCTACACCTTC. This encodes CASSEDSNYGYTF.

The chain links TRBV14 to TRBJ1-4; tentatively, D is TRBD1 (6 bases). This CDR3 has 18 amino acids. Trimming stripped 0 bases from V and 0 bases from J, with 14 bases between. Germline V gives CDR1 SGHDN, CDR2 FVKESK. CDR3: CASSQERGGRATNEKLFF. The CDR3 DNA follows: TGTGCCAGCAGCCAAGAGAGGGGGGGTCGTGCAACTAATGAAAAACTGTTTTTT.

The rearrangement uses TRBV19 and TRBJ1-3; D gene uncertain. CDR3 length: 15 residues. Germline V gives CDR1 LNHDA, CDR2 SQIVND (reference sequence). The V gene lost 6 bases and the J gene lost 0 bases, with 12 bases spanning the gap. Here the CDR3 reads CASRTTGSSGNTIYF. CDR3 nucleotide sequence: TGTGCCAGTAGGACGACGGGGTCCTCTGGAAACACCATATATTTT. Using reference TRBV19 and TRBJ1-3 for the parts outside the CDR3, the full variable domain is DGGITQSPKYLFRKEGQNVTLSCEQNLNHDAMYWYRQDPGQGLRLIYYSQIVNDFQKGDIAEGYSVSREKKESFPLTVTSAQKNPTAFYLCASRTTGSSGNTIYFGEGSWLTVV.

The rearrangement joins TRBV6-6 to TRBJ2-1; the match to TRBD2 covers 7 bases. CDR3 length: 14 amino acids. In germline, CDR1 is MNHNY, CDR2 SVGAGI (reference sequence). Trimming removed 8 bases from V and 8 bases from J; junction bases left unmatched: 12. CDR3 nucleotides: TGTGCCAGCGGGGAGAGCGGGGATTGGGATGAGCAGTTCTTC. Amino acid sequence: CASGESGDWDEQFF.

This rearrangement joins TRBV28 to TRBJ1-4; perhaps TRBD1 as D (6 bases). This CDR3 is built from 15 residues. Trimming left V 2 bases short and J 7 bases short, with 14 bases between. CDR1 is MDHEN and CDR2 is SYDVKM in the germline V gene. The DNA for the CDR3 is TGTGCCAGCAGTTTAAGGGCCAGGGGTGGTGAAAAACTGTTTTTT. Translating gives CASSLRARGGEKLFF. Full variable domain (remainder filled in from reference TRBV28 and TRBJ1-4): DVKVTQSSRYLVKRTGEKVFLECVQDMDHENMFWYRQDPGLGLRLIYFSYDVKMKEKGDIPEGYSVSREKKERFSLILESASTNQTSMYLCASSLRARGGEKLFFGSGTQLSVL.

V and J are TRBV9 and TRBJ2-7; the match to TRBD2 covers 11 bases. Germline V lookup: CDR1 SGDLS, CDR2 YYNGEE. The CDR3 consists of 13 residues. The junction had 4 bases not matched to a gene; V was cut back by 2 bases and J by 9 bases. The CDR3: CASSVETSGAQYF. The CDR3 DNA follows: TGTGCCAGCAGCGTGGAGACTAGCGGGGCGCAGTACTTC.

This clone was observed a few times. The chain couples TRBV2 to TRBJ1-1, with TRBD1 matching 7 bases. The J segment lost 1 base and the V segment lost 6 bases, leaving 5 bases of the junction unmatched. Germline V CDR1 and CDR2: SNHLY, FYNNEI. This CDR3 comprises 14 residues. CDR3 nucleotides: TGTGCCAGCAGCAGGGACAGCAGGAACACTGAAGCTTTCTTT. Encoded protein: CASSRDSRNTEAFF.

The chain uses TRBV2 and TRBJ1-1; 7 bases are shared with TRBD1. Trimming cost V 8 bases and J 0 bases; bases outside gene matches: 3. From germline, CDR1 is SNHLY and CDR2 FYNNEI. There are 13 residues in the CDR3. In nucleotides, the CDR3 is TGTGCCAGCCTACAGGGGATGAACACTGAAGCTTTCTTT. This codes for CASLQGMNTEAFF.

This clone was detected only a few times. The V and J genes are TRBV28 and TRBJ1-2; 7 positions agree with TRBD1. This CDR3 comprises 15 residues. With 8 bases clipped from V and 6 bases from J, the junction kept 15 bases outside the gene matches. Per germline, CDR1 MDHEN and CDR2 SYDVKM. Written as DNA, the CDR3 is TGTGCCAGCTTTTCTCTGGGACAGTTCTTCCATGGCTACACCTTC. It is translated as CASFSLGQFFHGYTF.

The genes are TRBV11-2 and TRBJ2-7, with a tentative D call TRBD2 (7 bases). V shed 5 bases and J shed 12 bases, with 17 bases lying between them. The CDR3 runs 12 residues. Germline assignment: CDR1 SGHAT and CDR2 FQNNGV. This CDR3 is CASSAAGGPRYF. For the CDR3, the DNA is TGTGCCAGCAGCGCTGCCGGGGGGCCTAGGTACTTC.

The table lists this clone with a few counts. This chain links TRBV28 with TRBJ1-5, with TRBD1 matching 7 bases. CDR1 is MDHEN and CDR2 is SYDVKM in the germline V gene. The CDR3 extends over 15 amino acids. With V trimmed by 7 bases and J by 7 bases, 13 bases remained unmatched. CDR3 sequence: CASKQQGVEVQPQHF. In DNA form, the CDR3 reads TGTGCCAGCAAACAGCAGGGGGTTGAGGTGCAGCCCCAGCATTTT.

The V gene is TRBV7-8, the J gene TRBJ1-4; D might be TRBD1 (6 bases). The CDR3 extends over 15 amino acids. The germline V and J ends were trimmed by 2 bases and 7 bases, with 14 bases remaining between them. Germline CDR1 is SGHVS and CDR2 is FQNEAQ. This CDR3 is CASSLSPGVIEKLFF. For the CDR3, the DNA is TGTGCCAGCAGCTTATCCCCAGGGGTTATTGAAAAACTGTTTTTT.

V is TRBV7-2 and J is TRBJ1-1; D is ambiguous. CDR1 and CDR2 (germline): SGHTA, FQGNSA. Trimming took off 3 bases at V and 1 base at J, with 3 bases between the two ends. The CDR3 has 12 residues. The CDR3 protein is CASSFRNTEAFF. Written as DNA, the CDR3 is TGTGCCAGCAGCTTCAGGAACACTGAAGCTTTCTTT. Looking up the rest from reference TRBV7-2 and TRBJ1-1 gives the full variable domain: GAGVSQSPSNKVTEKGKDVELRCDPISGHTALYWYRQSLGQGLEFLIYFQGNSAPDKSGLPSDRFSAERTGGSVSTLTIQRTQQEDSAVYLCASSFRNTEAFFGQGTRLTVV.